The 10 T cell receptor beta chains listed next were all sequenced from one sample in a study of blood T cell repertoires in COVID-19. Using immunoSEQ multiplex PCR, the repertoire was profiled, and TCRdb retains in-frame clones only, with some absent. The repertoire holds about 150,000 clones, with about 84% as singletons. The sequencing input was peripheral blood. These receptors originate from a woman aged 45-65 years with acute or convalescent COVID-19.

This clone was observed a single time. Here the CDR3 DNA reads TGTGCCAGCAGCCCGGACAGGGGGGGAAGGCTGTTTTTT. Translating it yields CASSPDRGGRLFF. V gene TRBV5-6 combines with J gene TRBJ1-4; TRBD1 matches 10 bases. Germline V gene data show CDR1 as SGHDT and CDR2 as YYEEEE. CDR3 length equals 13 residues. The J segment lost 14 bases and the V segment lost 4 bases, leaving 8 bases of the junction unmatched.

This clone was recorded a few times. As DNA, the CDR3 is TGTGCCAGCAGCGGACCATCGACGAGGGGGAATGAAAAACTGTTTTTT. This gives the protein CASSGPSTRGNEKLFF. The chain is built from TRBV5-5 and TRBJ1-4, with D possibly TRBD1 on 6 matching bases. The germline gives CDR1 SGHKS, CDR2 YYEKEE (reference sequence). V was shortened by 4 bases and J by 5 bases, with 18 bases between the two germline ends. CDR3 size: 16 residues.

This sequence joins TRBV6-2 or TRBV6-3 and TRBJ2-7; 12 positions agree with TRBD2. The germline gives CDR1 MNHEY, CDR2 SVGEGT. The CDR3 extends over 15 amino acids. V shed 3 bases, J shed 2 bases, and the junction held 2 bases outside the gene matches. CDR3 nucleotides: TGTGCCAGCAGTTATTGGACTAGCGGGGCCTACGAGCAGTACTTC. Translation: CASSYWTSGAYEQYF.

This chain uses TRBV12-3 or TRBV12-4 with TRBJ1-1, with a weak D call TRBD1 (5 bases). The CDR3 totals 12 residues. V dropped 7 bases and J dropped 4 bases, with 10 bases sitting between them. The CDR3 DNA follows: TGTGCCAGCACAGGGATTGGCACTGAAGCTTTCTTT. Protein product: CASTGIGTEAFF.

This chain links TRBV30 with TRBJ1-6; 8 nucleotides line up with TRBD1. Losses at the gene ends were 8 bases for V and 4 bases for J; bases not matched to a gene: 10. CDR1 and CDR2 (germline): GTSNPN, SVGIG (reference sequence). This CDR3 is built from 15 residues. The CDR3 DNA sequence: TGTGCCCTCTTTATCGGACAGGGATATAATTCACCCCTCCACTTT. Protein product: CALFIGQGYNSPLHF. Complete variable domain (other parts from reference TRBV30 and TRBJ1-6): SQTIHQWPATLVQPVGSPLSLECTVEGTSNPNLYWYRQAAGRGLQLLFYSVGIGQISSEVPQNLSASRPQDRQFILSSKKLLLSDSGFYLCALFIGQGYNSPLHFGNGTRLTVT.

V is TRBV5-1 and J is TRBJ1-5; unclear D gene. The CDR3 loop spans 13 amino acids. CDR1 and CDR2 from the germline V gene are SGHRS and YFSETQ. Trimming took off 0 bases at V and 6 bases at J, with 7 bases between the two ends. The CDR3 nucleotides are TGCGCCAGCAGCTTGGAGCCCGGTCAGCCCCAGCATTTT. Amino acids: CASSLEPGQPQHF.

This clone was observed once. The rearrangement joins TRBV4-3 to TRBJ1-2; the match to TRBD1 covers 12 bases. With 4 bases clipped from V and 1 base from J, the junction kept 7 bases outside the gene matches. This CDR3 is built from 17 residues. Germline-derived CDR1 and CDR2 are LGHNA and YSLEER. Written as DNA, the CDR3 is TGCGCCAGCAGCCCCGGGACAGGGGGCCCGAGTAACTATGGCTACACCTTC. It specifies CASSPGTGGPSNYGYTF.

This clone was seen a handful of times. The V and J genes are TRBV11-2 and TRBJ1-2; 7 positions agree with TRBD1. The CDR3 extends over 11 amino acids. Unmatched junction bases numbered 6, after V lost 5 bases and J lost 12 bases. Germline CDR1 reads SGHAT; CDR2 reads FQNNGV. CDR3 bases: TGTGCCAGCAGCCTAGGGACAGAGAACACCTTC. Its translation is CASSLGTENTF.

The chain couples TRBV7-3 to TRBJ2-3; D might be TRBD2 (5 bases). Germline CDR1 reads SGHTA; CDR2 reads FQGTGA. This CDR3 has 15 amino acids. The V end was cut by 7 bases, the J end by 6 bases, with 20 bases between. CDR3 amino acids: CASKPDYPLGDTQYF. CDR3 in DNA: TGTGCCAGCAAACCTGACTACCCCCTAGGGGATACGCAGTATTTT.

The rearrangement links TRBV14 to TRBJ1-2; D is unresolved. The CDR3 runs 15 residues. The V end lost 0 bases, the J end lost 1 base, and 9 bases lay between the germline ends. Germline-derived CDR1 and CDR2 are SGHDN and FVKESK. The CDR3 here is CASSQEAGSNYGYTF. Written as DNA, the CDR3 is TGTGCCAGCAGCCAAGAGGCAGGAAGTAACTATGGCTACACCTTC.